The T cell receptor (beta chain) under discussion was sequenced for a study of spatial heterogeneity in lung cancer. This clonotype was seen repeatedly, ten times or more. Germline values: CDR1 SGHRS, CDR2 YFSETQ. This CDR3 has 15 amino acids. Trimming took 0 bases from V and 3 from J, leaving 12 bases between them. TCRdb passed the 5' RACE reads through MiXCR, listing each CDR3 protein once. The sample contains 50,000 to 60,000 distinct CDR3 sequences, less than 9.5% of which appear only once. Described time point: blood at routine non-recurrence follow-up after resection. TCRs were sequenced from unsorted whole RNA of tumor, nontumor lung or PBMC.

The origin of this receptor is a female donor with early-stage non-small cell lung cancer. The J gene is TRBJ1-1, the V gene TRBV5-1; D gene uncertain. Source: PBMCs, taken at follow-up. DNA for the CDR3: TGCGCCAGCAGCTTGGGAGGGCGAGCGGACACTGAAGCTTTCTTT. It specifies CASSLGGRADTEAFF.